This T cell receptor (beta chain) stems from a study of early T cells in non-severe SARS-CoV-2 infection. Study-level background: Whole-blood bulk RNA, unsorted, was sequenced, and chains were unpaired.

cDNA molecules, individually, were tagged with unique molecular identifiers. MiXCR was run by TCRdb on the 5' RACE reads, yielding one entry per CDR3 protein. The sample lists 60,000 or so distinct CDR3 sequences; roughly an eighth were seen once. The sample was whole blood. The clonotype originates from an adult who was a healthcare worker with PCR-confirmed SARS-CoV-2 infection or an uninfected control (not recorded which).

CDR3 nucleotides: TGCGCCAGCAGCTTAGACAGGGATCGGGGAGGTGGCTACACCTTC. This encodes CASSLDRDRGGGYTF. The chain uses TRBV5-1 and TRBJ1-2; TRBD1 agrees at 7 bases. The junction had 11 bases not matched to a gene; V was cut back by 2 bases and J by 7 bases. The germline CDR1 and CDR2 sequences are SGHRS and YFSETQ. The CDR3 runs to 15 residues.